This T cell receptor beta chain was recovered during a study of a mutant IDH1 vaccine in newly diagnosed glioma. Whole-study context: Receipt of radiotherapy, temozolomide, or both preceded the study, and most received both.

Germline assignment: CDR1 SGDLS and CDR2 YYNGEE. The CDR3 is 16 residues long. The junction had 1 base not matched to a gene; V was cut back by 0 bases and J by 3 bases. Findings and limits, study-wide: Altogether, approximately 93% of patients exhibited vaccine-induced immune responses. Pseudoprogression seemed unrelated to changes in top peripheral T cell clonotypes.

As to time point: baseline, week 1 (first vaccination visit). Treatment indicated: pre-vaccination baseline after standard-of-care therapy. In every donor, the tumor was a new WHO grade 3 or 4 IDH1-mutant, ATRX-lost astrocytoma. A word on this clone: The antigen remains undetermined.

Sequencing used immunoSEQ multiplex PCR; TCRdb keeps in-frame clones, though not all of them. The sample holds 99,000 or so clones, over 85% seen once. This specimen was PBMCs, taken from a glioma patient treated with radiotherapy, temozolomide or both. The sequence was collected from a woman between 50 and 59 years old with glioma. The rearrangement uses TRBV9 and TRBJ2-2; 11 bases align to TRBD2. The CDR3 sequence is CASSVGLAGHTGELFF. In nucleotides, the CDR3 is TGTGCCAGCAGCGTAGGACTAGCGGGGCACACCGGGGAGCTGTTTTTT.